This passage covers 25 T cell receptor beta chains from one sample sequenced in a study of T-cell reconstitution after alpha-beta-depleted transplantation in children. Unique molecular identifiers were used to barcode this TCRbeta library. MiXCR, run by TCRdb on the PCR reads, gives a single entry per CDR3 protein. The table includes more than 500,000 distinct CDR3 sequences, approximately 10% detected once. The sequencing used PBMCs, mostly from graft donor cells, collected 180 days after TCRalphabeta/CD19-depleted stem cell transplant. These receptors were taken from a female patient between 2 and 15 years old who had a stem cell transplant for aplastic anemia, so the T cells may come from the graft donor.

A few counts support this clonotype. V is TRBV4-2 and J is TRBJ2-1; perhaps TRBD2 as D (5 bases). Trimming cost V 0 bases and J 8 bases, with 14 bases left between them. Germline CDR1 LGHNA, CDR2 YNFKEQ. CDR3 length: 15 amino acids. CDR3 nucleotides: TGTGCCAGCAGCCAAGAACTCGCAGGAGGCGATGAGCAGTTCTTC. It codes for CASSQELAGGDEQFF.

This clonotype came up a few times. This sequence joins TRBV20-1 and TRBJ2-1; D is unresolved. This CDR3 contains 11 residues. Germline CDR1 is DFQATT and CDR2 is SNEGSKA (reference sequence). V was cut by 1 base and J by 7 bases, with 5 bases left in between. This CDR3 is CSARVENEQFF. The CDR3 coding sequence is TGCAGTGCTAGAGTGGAAAATGAGCAGTTCTTC.

This clonotype was picked up a small number of times. The J gene is TRBJ2-1, the V gene TRBV20-1; 15 positions agree with TRBD2. Germline values: CDR1 DFQATT, CDR2 SNEGSKA (reference sequence). This CDR3 contains 13 residues. V was clipped by 8 bases and J by 9 bases; unmatched bases: 5. Here the CDR3 reads CSPWTSGRGEQFF. The CDR3 DNA is TGCAGTCCTTGGACTAGCGGGAGGGGTGAGCAGTTCTTC.

This chain connects TRBV12-3 or TRBV12-4 to TRBJ1-1; a possible D gene is TRBD1 (6 bases). The CDR3 loop spans 14 amino acids. Trimming removed 5 bases at V and 1 base at J, with 11 bases between. The CDR3 region is CASSRGGENTEAFF. CDR3 nucleotides: TGTGCCAGCAGTCGAGGGGGTGAGAACACTGAAGCTTTCTTT.

This clonotype was observed a handful of times. The DNA of the CDR3 is TGCAGTGCTAGACCGGACAGTCTCGTCTACGAGCAGTACTTC. Its translation: CSARPDSLVYEQYF. The chain links TRBV20-1 to TRBJ2-7; maybe TRBD1 (6 bases). V lost 2 bases and J lost 3, with 14 bases in between. CDR1 is DFQATT, CDR2 SNEGSKA, per germline (reference sequence). The CDR3 has 14 residues.

The J gene is TRBJ2-1, the V gene TRBV5-1, with 10 bases that match TRBD2. Germline-derived CDR1 and CDR2 are SGHRS and YFSETQ. The CDR3 consists of 15 residues. V lost 0 bases, J lost 9 bases, and 6 bases stayed unmatched. CDR3 residues: CASSLELAGEGEQFF. The CDR3 coding sequence is TGCGCCAGCAGCTTGGAGCTAGCGGGAGAAGGTGAGCAGTTCTTC.

The sample holds a few counts of this clonotype. The chain uses TRBV4-3 and TRBJ2-5, with TRBD2 matching 8 bases. The CDR3 covers 15 residues. Germline assignment: CDR1 LGHNA and CDR2 YSLEER. J was trimmed by 4 bases and V by 1 base; bases with no gene match: 5. The CDR3 nucleotides read TGCGCCAGCAGCCAAGGTGCGGGAGGAAGAGAGACCCAGTACTTC. This codes for CASSQGAGGRETQYF.

This clonotype has more than one count but fewer than ten. The chain employs TRBV20-1 and TRBJ2-6, with a possible D match to TRBD1 (5 bases). Germline V gene lookup returns CDR1 DFQATT and CDR2 SNEGSKA (reference sequence). The CDR3 is 16 residues long. V lost 3 bases and J lost 2, with 14 bases in between. Here the CDR3 reads CSASQGGTTGANVLTF. CDR3 nucleotide sequence: TGCAGTGCTAGTCAGGGCGGTACTACTGGGGCCAACGTCCTGACTTTC.

The rearrangement uses TRBV6-2 or TRBV6-3 and TRBJ2-1; 13 bases match TRBD2. Germline assignment: CDR1 MNHEY and CDR2 SVGEGT. This CDR3 spans 19 amino acids. V lost 2 bases to trimming and J lost 2 bases; unmatched junction nucleotides: 9. CDR3 in DNA: TGTGCCAGCAGTTACCTTACCCCGGGACTAGCGGGGACCTACAATGAGCAGTTCTTC. It is translated as CASSYLTPGLAGTYNEQFF.

The chain carries TRBV19 and TRBJ2-3, with D possibly being TRBD1 (6 bases). Per germline, CDR1 LNHDA and CDR2 SQIVND (reference sequence). V was cut by 4 bases and J by 4 bases, with 6 bases left in between. This CDR3 is 12 amino acids long. CDR3 in amino acids: CASSNRADTQYF. DNA for the CDR3: TGTGCCAGTAGTAACAGGGCAGATACGCAGTATTTT. Full variable domain (missing parts from reference TRBV19 and TRBJ2-3): DGGITQSPKYLFRKEGQNVTLSCEQNLNHDAMYWYRQDPGQGLRLIYYSQIVNDFQKGDIAEGYSVSREKKESFPLTVTSAQKNPTAFYLCASSNRADTQYFGPGTRLTVL.

The chain uses TRBV24-1 and TRBJ2-7; 8 bases align to TRBD1. This CDR3 contains 12 residues. V was pared by 9 bases and J by 4 bases, with 4 bases of the junction left unmatched. CDR1 is KGHDR, CDR2 SFDVKD, per germline. Here the CDR3 reads CATQDRDYEQYV. The CDR3, as DNA: TGTGCCACCCAGGACAGGGATTACGAGCAGTACGTC.

This chain connects TRBV20-1 to TRBJ2-2; TRBD1 matches at 11 bases. CDR1 is DFQATT and CDR2 is SNEGSKA in the germline V gene (reference sequence). With 1 base clipped from V and 3 bases from J, the junction kept 4 bases outside the gene matches. The CDR3 has 16 residues. The CDR3 DNA reads TGCAGTGCTAGAGTACCGGGACAGGGGGACACCGGGGAGCTGTTTTTT. This translates into CSARVPGQGDTGELFF.

J is TRBJ1-2 and V is TRBV25-1; D is uncertain. The CDR3 totals 14 residues. Trimming removed 1 base at V and 3 bases at J, with 9 bases between. CDR1 MGHDK and CDR2 SYGVNS come from the germline V gene. The CDR3 sequence: CASSESGPYYGYTF. CDR3 sequence (DNA): TGTGCCAGCAGTGAATCCGGGCCCTACTATGGCTACACCTTC.

This chain joins TRBV4-2 and TRBJ2-1; D remains unclear. Germline V lookup: CDR1 LGHNA, CDR2 YNFKEQ. The CDR3 is 14 amino acids. Trimming stripped 4 bases from V and 7 bases from J, with 14 bases between. The chain's CDR3 is CASSLEAAWNEQFF. Written as DNA, the CDR3 is TGTGCCAGCAGCCTCGAGGCGGCGTGGAATGAGCAGTTCTTC.

This clonotype appeared a few times. V and J are TRBV24-1 and TRBJ2-1, with 7 bases matching TRBD1. The junction had 23 bases not matched to a gene; V was cut back by 7 bases and J by 3 bases. Germline CDR1 reads KGHDR; CDR2 reads SFDVKD. This CDR3 is 20 amino acids long. In DNA form, the CDR3 reads TGTGCCACCAGCGTGGGGTCATTCCCCCCAGGGGGAGCGAGCTACAATGAGCAGTTCTTC. Amino acids: CATSVGSFPPGGASYNEQFF.

About this clonotype itself: Sequence at one end of the junction differs from germline and may be a read error. This rearrangement joins TRBV28 to TRBJ2-6, with a possible D match to TRBD1 (5 bases). The CDR3 covers 18 residues. In germline, CDR1 is MDHEN, CDR2 SYDVKM. The CDR3 DNA follows: TGTGCCAGCAGTTTCTGGGGCGCATATTCCTCTGGGGCCAACGGCCTGACTTTC. Amino acid sequence: CASSFWGAYSSGANGLTF.

This chain uses TRBV5-4 with TRBJ2-5, with TRBD2 identical over 8 bases. The CDR3 consists of 17 residues. In germline, CDR1 is SGHNT, CDR2 YYREEE (reference sequence). Trimming cost V 0 bases and J 5 bases; bases outside gene matches: 12. CDR3 in amino acids: CASSLAAGGLTGETQYF. In nucleotides, the CDR3 is TGTGCCAGCAGCTTGGCGGCGGGAGGCTTAACAGGGGAGACCCAGTACTTC.

J is TRBJ2-7 and V is TRBV7-2; D uncertain. Germline V gene sequence: CDR1 SGHTA, CDR2 FQGNSA. CDR3 length: 15 residues. V was pared by 2 bases and J by 4 bases, with 15 bases between. Written as DNA, the CDR3 is TGTGCCAGCAGCTTAAGTGTTGGAAAGGGATACGAGCAGTACGTC. Protein sequence: CASSLSVGKGYEQYV.

There are a few counts of this clonotype. CDR3 DNA sequence: TGTGCCAGCAGTTTAGGGGGACTAGCGGGAGCTTACACAGATACGCAGTATTTT. This translates into CASSLGGLAGAYTDTQYF. The chain employs TRBV27 and TRBJ2-3; 14 nucleotides align to TRBD2. V shed 2 bases and J 2 bases; nucleotides not matched to a gene: 6. Germline CDR1 MNHEY, CDR2 SMNVEV (reference sequence). This CDR3 comprises 18 residues.

The table lists this clonotype with a few counts. The chain recombines TRBV3-1 with TRBJ2-1, with 11 bases matching TRBD2. The germline V gene encodes CDR1 LGHDT and CDR2 YNNKEL (reference sequence). J lost 2 bases, V lost 1 base, and 1 base had no gene match. The CDR3 consists of 16 residues. CDR3 amino acids: CASSQVSGRAYNEQFF. The CDR3 coding sequence is TGTGCCAGCAGCCAAGTTAGCGGGAGGGCCTACAATGAGCAGTTCTTC.

This clonotype came up many times. The chain carries TRBV9 and TRBJ2-2; 10 bases are a match to TRBD2. V was clipped by 0 bases and J by 4 bases; unmatched bases: 9. The CDR3 contains 18 residues. Germline values: CDR1 SGDLS, CDR2 YYNGEE. CDR3 sequence (DNA): TGTGCCAGCAGCGTAGAGCCCGGAGCGGGAGGGCGCACCGGGGAGCTGTTTTTT. This encodes CASSVEPGAGGRTGELFF.

The rearrangement joins TRBV14 to TRBJ2-3; 14 positions agree with TRBD2. V lost 4 bases and J lost 6; bases outside the gene matches: 12. This CDR3 contains 18 residues. Per germline, CDR1 SGHDN and CDR2 FVKESK. This CDR3 is CASSPRGLAGAGFDTQYF. CDR3 bases: TGTGCCAGCAGCCCCCGGGGACTAGCGGGAGCCGGGTTTGATACGCAGTATTTT.

This clonotype has just a few counts. In nucleotides, the CDR3 is TGTGCCAGCAGCCCTGGGACAGGCGGATACACAGATACGCAGTATTTT. Its protein product is CASSPGTGGYTDTQYF. V usage is TRBV7-6 and J usage is TRBJ2-3; 8 bases are a match to TRBD1. This CDR3 comprises 16 residues. Losses at the gene ends were 5 bases for V and 2 bases for J; bases not matched to a gene: 9. Germline V gene sequence: CDR1 SGHVS, CDR2 FNYEAQ.

The sample holds a few counts of this clonotype. The chain couples TRBV6-6 to TRBJ1-1; D unresolved. The CDR3 sequence is 13 residues long. Germline assignment: CDR1 MNHNY and CDR2 SVGAGI (reference sequence). V was trimmed by 4 bases and J by 4 bases, leaving 10 bases between them. The CDR3 protein is CASSSLVGTEAFF. The CDR3 DNA sequence: TGTGCCAGCAGTTCTCTTGTAGGCACTGAAGCTTTCTTT.

This chain links TRBV20-1 with TRBJ2-1, with 8 bases matching TRBD2. From germline, CDR1 is DFQATT and CDR2 SNEGSKA (reference sequence). The CDR3 has 15 amino acids. The CDR3 DNA reads TGCAGCCCCCGTGGTAGAGGAGCGGGAGAGGGCGAGCAGTTCTTC. Protein product: CSPRGRGAGEGEQFF.